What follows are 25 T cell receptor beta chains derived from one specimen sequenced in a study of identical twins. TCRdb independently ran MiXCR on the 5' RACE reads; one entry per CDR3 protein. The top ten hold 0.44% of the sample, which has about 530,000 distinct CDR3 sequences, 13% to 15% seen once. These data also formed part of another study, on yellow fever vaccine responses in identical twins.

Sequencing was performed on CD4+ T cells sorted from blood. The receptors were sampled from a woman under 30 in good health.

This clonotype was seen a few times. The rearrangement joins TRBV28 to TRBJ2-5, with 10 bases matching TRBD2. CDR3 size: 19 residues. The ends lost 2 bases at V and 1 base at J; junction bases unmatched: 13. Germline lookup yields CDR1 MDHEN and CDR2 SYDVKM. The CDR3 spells CASSLDIRLAGPLQETQYF. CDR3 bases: TGTGCCAGCAGTTTAGACATTCGACTAGCGGGCCCCCTCCAAGAGACCCAGTACTTC.

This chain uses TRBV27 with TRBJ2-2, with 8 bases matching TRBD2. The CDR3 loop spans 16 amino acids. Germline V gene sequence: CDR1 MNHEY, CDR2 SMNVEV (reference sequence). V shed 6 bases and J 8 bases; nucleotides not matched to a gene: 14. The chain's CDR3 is CASSPLGLAGSGELFF. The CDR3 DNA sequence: TGTGCCAGCAGCCCACTCGGACTAGCAGGATCGGGGGAGCTGTTTTTT.

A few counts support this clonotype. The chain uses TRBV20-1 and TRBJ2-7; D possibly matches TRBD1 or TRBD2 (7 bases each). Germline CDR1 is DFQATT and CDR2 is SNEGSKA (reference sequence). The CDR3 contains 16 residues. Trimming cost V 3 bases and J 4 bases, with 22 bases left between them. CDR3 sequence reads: CSARSRGGREVYEQYF. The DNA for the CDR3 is TGCAGTGCTAGGAGCAGGGGGGGGCGTGAAGTATACGAGCAGTACTTC.

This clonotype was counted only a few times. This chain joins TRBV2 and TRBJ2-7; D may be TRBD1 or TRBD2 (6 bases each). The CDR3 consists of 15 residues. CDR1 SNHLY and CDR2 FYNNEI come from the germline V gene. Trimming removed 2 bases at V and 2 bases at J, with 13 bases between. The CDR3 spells CASSERGQRTYEQYF. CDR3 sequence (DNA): TGTGCCAGCAGTGAACGGGGGCAAAGAACCTACGAGCAGTACTTC.

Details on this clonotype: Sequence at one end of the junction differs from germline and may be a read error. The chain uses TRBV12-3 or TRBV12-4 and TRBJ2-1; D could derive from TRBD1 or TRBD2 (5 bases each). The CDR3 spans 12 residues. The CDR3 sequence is CASRGSHNEQFF. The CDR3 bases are TGTGCCTCCCGGGGCTCCCACAATGAGCAGTTCTTC.

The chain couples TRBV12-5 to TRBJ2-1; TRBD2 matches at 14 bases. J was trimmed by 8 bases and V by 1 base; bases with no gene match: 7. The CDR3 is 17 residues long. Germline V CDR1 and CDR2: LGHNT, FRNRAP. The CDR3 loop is CASGLAQTSGRADEQFF. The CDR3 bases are TGTGCTAGTGGTTTGGCGCAGACTAGCGGGAGGGCCGATGAGCAGTTCTTC.

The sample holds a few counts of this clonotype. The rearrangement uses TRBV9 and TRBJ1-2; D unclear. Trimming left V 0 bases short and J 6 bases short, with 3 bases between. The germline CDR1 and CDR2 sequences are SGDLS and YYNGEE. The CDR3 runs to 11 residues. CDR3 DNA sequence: TGTGCCAGCAGCGTAGCTAATGGCTACACCTTC. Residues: CASSVANGYTF.

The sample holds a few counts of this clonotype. The CDR3 protein is CASSQVSAGDTGELFF. CDR3 bases: TGTGCCAGCAGCCAAGTGTCAGCGGGAGACACCGGGGAGCTGTTTTTT. The rearrangement joins TRBV4-2 to TRBJ2-2; 8 bases align to TRBD2. This CDR3 is 16 amino acids long. From germline, CDR1 is LGHNA and CDR2 YNFKEQ. V shed 1 base and J 3 bases; nucleotides not matched to a gene: 4.

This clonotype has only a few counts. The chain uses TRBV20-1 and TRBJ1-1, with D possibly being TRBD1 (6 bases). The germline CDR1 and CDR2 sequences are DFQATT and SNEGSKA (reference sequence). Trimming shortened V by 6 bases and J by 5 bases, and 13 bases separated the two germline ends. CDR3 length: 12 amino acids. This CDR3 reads CSAGGFRTEAFF. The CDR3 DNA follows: TGCAGTGCAGGGGGATTCCGGACTGAAGCTTTCTTT.

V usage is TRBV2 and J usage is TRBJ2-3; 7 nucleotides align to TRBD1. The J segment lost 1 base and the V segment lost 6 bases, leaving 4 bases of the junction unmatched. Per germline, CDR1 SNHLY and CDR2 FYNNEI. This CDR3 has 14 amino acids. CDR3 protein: CASSDRAGTDTQYF. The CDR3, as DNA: TGTGCCAGCAGCGACAGGGCAGGCACAGATACGCAGTATTTT.

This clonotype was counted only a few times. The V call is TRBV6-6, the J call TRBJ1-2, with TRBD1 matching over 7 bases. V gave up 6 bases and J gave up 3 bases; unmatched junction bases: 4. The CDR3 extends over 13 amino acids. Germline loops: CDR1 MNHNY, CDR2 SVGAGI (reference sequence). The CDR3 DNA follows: TGTGCCAGCAGCAGGGGGGAAGACTATGGCTACACCTTC. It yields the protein CASSRGEDYGYTF.

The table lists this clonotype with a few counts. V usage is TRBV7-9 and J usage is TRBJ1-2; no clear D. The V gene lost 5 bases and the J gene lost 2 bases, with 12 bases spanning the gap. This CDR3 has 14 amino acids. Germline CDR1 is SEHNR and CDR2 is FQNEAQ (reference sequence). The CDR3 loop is CASSRDLENYGYTF. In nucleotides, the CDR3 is TGTGCCAGCAGCCGCGACTTGGAGAACTATGGCTACACCTTC.

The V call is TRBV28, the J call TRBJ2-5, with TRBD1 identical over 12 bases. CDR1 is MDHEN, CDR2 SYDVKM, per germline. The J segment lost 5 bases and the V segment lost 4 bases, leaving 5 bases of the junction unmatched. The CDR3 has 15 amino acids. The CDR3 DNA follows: TGTGCCAGCAGTTCGGGACAGGGGGCCAGGGAGACCCAGTACTTC. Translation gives CASSSGQGARETQYF.

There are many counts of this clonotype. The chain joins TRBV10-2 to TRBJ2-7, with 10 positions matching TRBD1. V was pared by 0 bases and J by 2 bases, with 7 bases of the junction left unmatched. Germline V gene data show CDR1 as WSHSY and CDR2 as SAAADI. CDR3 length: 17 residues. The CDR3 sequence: CASSESGVGTGAYEQYV. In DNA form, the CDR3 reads TGCGCCAGCAGTGAGTCGGGGGTGGGGACAGGGGCCTACGAGCAGTACGTC.

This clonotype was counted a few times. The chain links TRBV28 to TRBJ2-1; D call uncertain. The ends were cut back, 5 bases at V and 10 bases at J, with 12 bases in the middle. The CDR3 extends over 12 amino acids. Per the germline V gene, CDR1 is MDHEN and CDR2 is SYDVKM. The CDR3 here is CASSPPVGEQFF. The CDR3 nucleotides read TGTGCCAGCAGTCCACCCGTAGGGGAGCAGTTCTTC.

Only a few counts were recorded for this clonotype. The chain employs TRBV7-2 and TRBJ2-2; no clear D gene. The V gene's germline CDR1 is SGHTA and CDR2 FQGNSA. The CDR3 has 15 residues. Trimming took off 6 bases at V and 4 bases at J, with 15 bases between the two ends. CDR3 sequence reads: CASSPSLWSTGELFF. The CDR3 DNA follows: TGTGCCAGCAGTCCCAGTCTGTGGAGCACCGGGGAGCTGTTTTTT. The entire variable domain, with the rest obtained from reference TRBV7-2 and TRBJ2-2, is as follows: GAGVSQSPSNKVTEKGKDVELRCDPISGHTALYWYRQSLGQGLEFLIYFQGNSAPDKSGLPSDRFSAERTGGSVSTLTIQRTQQEDSAVYLCASSPSLWSTGELFFGEGSRLTVL.

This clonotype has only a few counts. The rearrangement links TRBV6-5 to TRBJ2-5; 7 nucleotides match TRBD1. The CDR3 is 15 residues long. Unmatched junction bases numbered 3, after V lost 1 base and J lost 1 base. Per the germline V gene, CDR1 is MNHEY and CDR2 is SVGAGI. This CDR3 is CASSYWGQPQETQYF. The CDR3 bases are TGTGCCAGCAGTTACTGGGGACAGCCCCAAGAGACCCAGTACTTC.

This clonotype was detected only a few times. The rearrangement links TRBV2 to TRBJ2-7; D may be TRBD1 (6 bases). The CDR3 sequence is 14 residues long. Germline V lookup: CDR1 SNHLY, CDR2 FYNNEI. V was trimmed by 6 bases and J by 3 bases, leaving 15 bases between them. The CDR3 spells CASRNRDLYYEQYF. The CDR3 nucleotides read TGTGCCAGCAGAAACAGGGACCTCTACTACGAGCAGTACTTC. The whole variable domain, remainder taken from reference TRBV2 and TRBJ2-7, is EPEVTQTPSHQVTQMGQEVILRCVPISNHLYFYWYRQILGQKVEFLVSFYNNEISEKSEIFDDQFSVERPDGSNFTLKIRSTKLEDSAMYFCASRNRDLYYEQYFGPGTRLTVT.

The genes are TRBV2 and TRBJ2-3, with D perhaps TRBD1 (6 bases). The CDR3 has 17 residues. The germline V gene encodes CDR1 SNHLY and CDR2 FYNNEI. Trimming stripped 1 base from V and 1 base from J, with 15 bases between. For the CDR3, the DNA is TGTGCCAGCAGTGAAGAGGCAGGGGTATTAGGCACAGATACGCAGTATTTT. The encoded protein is CASSEEAGVLGTDTQYF.

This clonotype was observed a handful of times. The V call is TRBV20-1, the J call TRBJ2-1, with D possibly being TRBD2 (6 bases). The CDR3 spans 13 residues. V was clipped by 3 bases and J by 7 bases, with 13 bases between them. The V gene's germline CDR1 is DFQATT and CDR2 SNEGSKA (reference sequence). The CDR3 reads CSASWGGANEQFF. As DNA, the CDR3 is TGCAGTGCTAGCTGGGGAGGAGCGAATGAGCAGTTCTTC.

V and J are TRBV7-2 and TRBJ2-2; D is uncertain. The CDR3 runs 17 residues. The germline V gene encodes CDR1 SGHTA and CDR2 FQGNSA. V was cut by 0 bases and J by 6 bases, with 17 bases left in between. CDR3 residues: CASSLAQFVVRAGELFF. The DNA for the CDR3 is TGTGCCAGCAGCTTAGCGCAATTTGTTGTTAGGGCCGGGGAGCTGTTTTTT.

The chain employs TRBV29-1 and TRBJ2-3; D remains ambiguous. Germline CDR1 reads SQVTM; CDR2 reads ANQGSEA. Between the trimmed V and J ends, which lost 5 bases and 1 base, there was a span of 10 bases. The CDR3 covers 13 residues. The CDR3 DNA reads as TGCAGCGTTTCGCCCGCGGGCACAGATACGCAGTATTTT. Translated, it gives CSVSPAGTDTQYF.

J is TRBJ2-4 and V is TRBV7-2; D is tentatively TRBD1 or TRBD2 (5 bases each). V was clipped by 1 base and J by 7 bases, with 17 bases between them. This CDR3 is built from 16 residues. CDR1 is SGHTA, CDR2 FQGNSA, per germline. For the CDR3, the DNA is TGTGCCAGCAGCTTAGGAGGGGCAAAACAAAAGAACATTCAGTACTTC. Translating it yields CASSLGGAKQKNIQYF.

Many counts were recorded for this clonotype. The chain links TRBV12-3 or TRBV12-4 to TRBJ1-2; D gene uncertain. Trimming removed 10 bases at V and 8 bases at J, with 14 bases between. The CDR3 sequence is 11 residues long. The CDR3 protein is CATPREGGYTF. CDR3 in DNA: TGTGCCACCCCCCGGGAGGGCGGCTACACCTTC.

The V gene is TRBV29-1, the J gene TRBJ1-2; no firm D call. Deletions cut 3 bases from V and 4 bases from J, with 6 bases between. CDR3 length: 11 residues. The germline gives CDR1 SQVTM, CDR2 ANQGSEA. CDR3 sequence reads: CSVDSVYGYTF. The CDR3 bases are TGCAGCGTTGATTCGGTCTATGGCTACACCTTC.